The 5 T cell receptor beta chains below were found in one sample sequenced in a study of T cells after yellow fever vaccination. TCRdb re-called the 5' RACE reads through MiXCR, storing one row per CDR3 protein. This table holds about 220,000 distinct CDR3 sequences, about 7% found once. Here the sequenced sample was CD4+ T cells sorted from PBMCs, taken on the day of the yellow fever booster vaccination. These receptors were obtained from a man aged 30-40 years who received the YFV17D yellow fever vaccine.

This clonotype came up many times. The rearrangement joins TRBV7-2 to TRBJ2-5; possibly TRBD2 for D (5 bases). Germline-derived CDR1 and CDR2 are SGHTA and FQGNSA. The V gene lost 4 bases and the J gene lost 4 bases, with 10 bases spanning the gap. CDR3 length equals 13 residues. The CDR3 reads CASSSGRGETQYF. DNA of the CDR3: TGTGCCAGCAGCTCCGGACGGGGAGAGACCCAGTACTTC.

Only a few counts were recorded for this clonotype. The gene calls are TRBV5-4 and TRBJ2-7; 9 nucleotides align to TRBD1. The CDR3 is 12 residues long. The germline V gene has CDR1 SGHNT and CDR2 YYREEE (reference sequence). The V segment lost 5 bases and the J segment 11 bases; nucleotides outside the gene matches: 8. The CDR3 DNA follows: TGTGCCAGCAGATCGGGACAGGGAAGAAAGTACTTC. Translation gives CASRSGQGRKYF.

This chain's CDR3 is CASRTSGGTYEQYF. The CDR3 DNA follows: TGTGCCAGCAGGACTAGCGGGGGCACCTACGAGCAGTACTTC. This rearrangement joins TRBV6-2 or TRBV6-3 to TRBJ2-7; 12 positions agree with TRBD2. The ends lost 6 bases at V and 2 bases at J; junction bases unmatched: 2. Germline V gene sequence: CDR1 MNHEY, CDR2 SVGEGT. The CDR3 extends over 14 amino acids.

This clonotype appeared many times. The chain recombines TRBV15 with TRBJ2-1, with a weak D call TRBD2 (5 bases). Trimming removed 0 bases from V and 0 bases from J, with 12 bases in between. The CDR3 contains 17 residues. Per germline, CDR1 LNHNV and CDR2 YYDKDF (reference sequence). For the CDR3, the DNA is TGTGCCACCAGCAGAGATTTGGGGAGTCGCTCCTACAATGAGCAGTTCTTC. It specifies CATSRDLGSRSYNEQFF. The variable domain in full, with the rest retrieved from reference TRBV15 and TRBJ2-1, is DAMVIQNPRYQVTQFGKPVTLSCSQTLNHNVMYWYQQKSSQAPKLLFHYYDKDFNNEADTPDNFQSRRPNTSFCFLDIRSPGLGDTAMYLCATSRDLGSRSYNEQFFGPGTRLTVL.

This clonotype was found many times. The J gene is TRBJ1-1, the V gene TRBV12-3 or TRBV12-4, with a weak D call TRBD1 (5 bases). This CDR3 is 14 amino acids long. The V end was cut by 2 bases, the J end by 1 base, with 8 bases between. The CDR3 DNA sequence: TGTGCCAGCAGTTTACAGGGAACGAACACTGAAGCTTTCTTT. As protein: CASSLQGTNTEAFF.